The present T cell receptor (beta chain) was sequenced within a study of T cell responses to AZD1222 COVID-19 vaccine. As regards this clone: Antigen unknown.

V was clipped by 3 bases and J by 0 bases, with 9 bases between them. CDR3 length: 14 amino acids. Germline CDR1 and CDR2: DFQATT and SNEGSKA (reference sequence). Study conclusions and caveats: Repertoires were obtained only post-peak T cell response.

Clones were sequenced by immunoSEQ multiplex PCR, and TCRdb holds only the in-frame ones, with some missing. The sample has under 200,000 clones; around nine tenths are singletons. This receptor was identified in an adult in good health. The specimen was peripheral blood, collected on day 0 of AZD1222 vaccination. The chain couples TRBV20-1 to TRBJ2-1; D gene unclear. The CDR3 reads CSASREASYNEQFF. The CDR3 bases are TGCAGTGCTAGTCGTGAGGCCTCCTACAATGAGCAGTTCTTC.